This is a list of T cell receptor beta chains from one sample in a study of human T cells and chemical hapten exposure. TCRdb analysed the RACE reads with MiXCR anew, one entry per CDR3 protein. Found here are roughly 120,000 distinct CDR3 sequences, about 13% of them singletons; the top ten hold around 2.7%. Specimen: whole blood, collected in connection with sensitization to the hapten diphenylcyclopropenone (DPC). These receptors were collected from a woman aged 18-29 years with alopecia areata. Some clones in this sample may be carry-over from other donors' samples. Both conserved end residues are part of each CDR3. D genes are given only for firm matches. A row's size may be missing; if present it is once, few, many or a size class.

>TRBJ2-7|.|many|TRBV10-3
TGTGCCATCAGTGTGGACAGCTCCTACGAGCAGTACTTC
CAISVDSSYEQYF
>TRBJ2-3|.|many|TRBV3-1
TGTGCCAGCAGCCAAACCCGGACAGATACGCAGTATTTT
CASSQTRTDTQYF
>TRBJ1-2|TRBD1|few|TRBV5-1
TGCGCCAGCAGCTCCGACCCAGGGACAGCGGGGGGCTACACCTTC
CASSSDPGTAGGYTF
>TRBJ2-1|.|.|TRBV7-9
TGTGCCAGCAGCGTTGGACAGACCTACAATGAGCAGTTCTTC
CASSVGQTYNEQFF
>TRBJ2-1|.|few|TRBV5-1
TGCGCCAGCAGCTTGATGGTTAATGAGCAGTTCTTC
CASSLMVNEQFF
>TRBJ2-7|TRBD2|few|TRBV27
TGTGCCAGCAGCCCGGGACTAGCGGTATCCTACGAGCAGTACTTC
CASSPGLAVSYEQYF
>TRBJ1-2|TRBD1|many|TRBV5-1
TGCGCCAGCAGCGCTACTACGACAGGGGGAAGTGGCTACACCTTC
CASSATTTGGSGYTF
>TRBJ2-5|.|.|TRBV6-6
TGTGCCAGCACCTCCTCCGGGGGCCAAGAGACCCAGTACTTC
CASTSSGGQETQYF
>TRBJ2-7|.|few|TRBV6-2/TRBV6-3
TGTGCCGCAAAGACGGTCTCCTACGAGCAGTACTTC
CAAKTVSYEQYF
>TRBJ1-6|.|.|TRBV30
TGTGCCTGGAGTGTACCGGGGGCGCGTAGTTCACCCCTCCACTTT
CAWSVPGARSSPLHF
>TRBJ2-4|TRBD2|few|TRBV18
TGTGCCAGCTCACTAACCGGGGGGGATGACATTCAGTACTTC
CASSLTGGDDIQYF
>TRBJ1-4|.|.|TRBV6-2/TRBV6-3
TGTGCCAGCAGTTACGGGGGCCTCGGGCGTGGAGAAAAACTGTTTTTT
CASSYGGLGRGEKLFF
>TRBJ1-6|.|few|TRBV28
TGTGCCAGCAGTTTCAGGGTGAGGGATAATTCACCCCTCCACTTT
CASSFRVRDNSPLHF
>TRBJ2-7|.|many|TRBV19
TGTGCCACCGGAGACAGAGCCTACGAGCAGTACTTC
CATGDRAYEQYF
>TRBJ1-5|TRBD1|few|TRBV18
TGTGCCAGCTCACAGGGACAGGCTGGCAATCAGCCCCAGCATTTT
CASSQGQAGNQPQHF
>TRBJ1-2|.|few|TRBV20-1
TGCAGTGCTAGAATCCTCCGGGCGGGGGCTAACTATGGCTACACCTTC
CSARILRAGANYGYTF
>TRBJ1-6|TRBD1|few|TRBV6-5
TGTGCCAGCAGTTACAGTCAGGGGGCGAGGAATTCACCCCTCCACTTT
CASSYSQGARNSPLHF
>TRBJ2-5|TRBD2|.|TRBV6-2/TRBV6-3
TGTGCCAGCAGGACTAGCGGAAAAGAGACCCAGTACTTC
CASRTSGKETQYF
>TRBJ2-1|TRBD2|many|TRBV2
TGTGCCAGCAAAGCGGGGGTCAGGGGCAATGAGCAGTTCTTC
CASKAGVRGNEQFF
>TRBJ1-2|.|many|TRBV6-2/TRBV6-3
TGTGCCAGCACCAACTCCCAGATTCTCTATGGCTACACCTTC
CASTNSQILYGYTF
>TRBJ1-2|.|many|TRBV29-1
TGCAGCGTGGGGTCGGGGACGGCTGCCTATGGCTACACCTTC
CSVGSGTAAYGYTF
>TRBJ2-7|TRBD1|few|TRBV20-1
TGCAGTGCAGGGGGACAGGGCTATGGGCGCGAGCAGTACTTC
CSAGGQGYGREQYF
>TRBJ2-7|.|.|TRBV21-1
TGTGCCAGCAGCACAAACAGGGGTTACGAGCAGTACTTC
CASSTNRGYEQYF
>TRBJ2-5|.|many|TRBV20-1
TGCAGTGCTAGTAGCCCCCGGGACATCCAAGAGACCCAGTACTTC
CSASSPRDIQETQYF
>TRBJ1-5|.|many|TRBV6-5
TGTGCCAGCAGTTACTCGACCGGACAGCCCCAGCATTTT
CASSYSTGQPQHF
>TRBJ1-2|.|few|TRBV3-1
TGTGCCAGCAGCCAAGATCTTTTCATCGGTACCCAGAGGGGCTACACCTTC
CASSQDLFIGTQRGYTF
>TRBJ1-1|.|.|TRBV29-1
TGCAGCGTTGATATGAACACTGAAGCTTTCTTT
CSVDMNTEAFF
>TRBJ2-1|TRBD2|many|TRBV12-3/TRBV12-4
TGTGCCAGCAGACGAGGGACTAGCGTCGAGCAGTTCTTC
CASRRGTSVEQFF
>TRBJ1-5|.|few|TRBV7-2
TGTGCCAGCAGCTTAGCTATAGGAGGCAATCAGCCCCAGCATTTT
CASSLAIGGNQPQHF
>TRBJ2-2|.|.|TRBV7-2
TGTGCCAGCAGCTTAGACTGGGGAACAGGGGAGCTGTTTTTT
CASSLDWGTGELFF
>TRBJ1-5|.|.|TRBV19
TGTGCCAGTAGTAAGGTTTTAAGCCAGCATAGCAATCAGCCCCAGCATTTT
CASSKVLSQHSNQPQHF
>TRBJ2-4|.|.|TRBV7-6
TGTGCCAGCAGCTTTGGCGGAAATAAAAACATTCAGTACTTC
CASSFGGNKNIQYF
>TRBJ1-1|TRBD1|many|TRBV20-1
TGCAGTGCTCCCCGGGACAGGGGAAGAAACACTGAAGCTTTCTTT
CSAPRDRGRNTEAFF
>TRBJ2-7|TRBD2|many|TRBV18
TGTGCCAGCTCAACCGGGGAGGGGTACGAGCAGTACTTC
CASSTGEGYEQYF
>TRBJ1-1|.|many|TRBV12-3/TRBV12-4
TGTGCCAGCACACCCGGACGTATTAACACTGAAGCTTTCTTT
CASTPGRINTEAFF
>TRBJ1-3|.|many|TRBV2
TGTGCCAGCAGAATAAGAAACACCATATATTTT
CASRIRNTIYF
>TRBJ1-5|.|many|TRBV20-1
TGCAGTGCAACCGGCCAGGGGAGAAATCAGCCCCAGCATTTT
CSATGQGRNQPQHF